These 16 T cell receptor beta chains share one sample of origin, sequenced in a study of tissue T cells after allogeneic stem cell transplantation (dated by TCRdb to between 2021 and 2024). To prepare the library, the immunoSEQ multiplex PCR assay was applied. The table comes from immuneACCESS by way of TCRdb, which keeps in-frame sequences with V and J called. Part of the clones is missing from these tables; in studies checked, under half for an unresolved V gene and the rest for unknown reasons. The sample profile shows some 1,300 clones; more than 50% of them were found once. The ten largest clones take up over 30% of the sample. Interpreted using the paper, the time point label stands for: human tissue collected at research (rapid) autopsy. The specimen was bone marrow, collected at autopsy. The receptors here all came from a male patient aged 60 or older with steroid-refractory graft-versus-host disease after an allogeneic stem cell transplant. After a transplant, some T cells may be the graft donor's own cells.

The gene calls are TRBV5-1 and TRBJ2-3; a weak D match, TRBD2 (7 bases). Germline values: CDR1 SGHRS, CDR2 YFSETQ. Trimming pared 4 bases from V and 2 bases from J, leaving 8 bases between. The CDR3 loop spans 13 amino acids. The CDR3 protein is CASSRGATDTQYF. For the CDR3, the DNA is TGCGCCAGCAGCCGGGGGGCCACAGATACGCAGTATTTT.

V gene TRBV19 combines with J gene TRBJ1-5, with D possibly TRBD1 on 6 matching bases. With 10 bases removed from V and 5 bases from J, the gap between germline ends came to 21 bases. The CDR3 spans 15 residues. CDR1 is LNHDA and CDR2 is SQIVND in the germline V gene (reference sequence). CDR3 residues: CATRGGGWFHQPQHF. As DNA, the CDR3 is TGTGCCACCCGAGGGGGGGGGTGGTTTCATCAGCCCCAGCATTTT.

The CDR3 protein is CASSARGASTDTQYF. The CDR3 nucleotides are TGTGCCAGCAGCGCCCGGGGGGCTAGCACAGATACGCAGTATTTT. The J gene is TRBJ2-3, the V gene TRBV9, with D possibly being TRBD2 (7 bases). Germline V gene lookup returns CDR1 SGDLS and CDR2 YYNGEE. CDR3 length: 15 residues. Trimming shortened V by 3 bases and J by 0 bases, and 11 bases separated the two germline ends.

This chain uses TRBV2 with TRBJ2-3; TRBD2 might be the D (6 bases). Trimming took 6 bases from V and 0 from J, leaving 13 bases between them. This CDR3 has 15 residues. CDR1 SNHLY and CDR2 FYNNEI come from the germline V gene. CDR3 protein: CASSSGTSSTDTQYF. Written as DNA, the CDR3 is TGTGCCAGCAGCTCCGGGACTTCTAGCACAGATACGCAGTATTTT.

The chain couples TRBV6-5 to TRBJ1-2; no reliable D call. V was trimmed by 5 bases and J by 2 bases, leaving 15 bases between them. From germline, CDR1 is MNHEY and CDR2 SVGAGI. The CDR3 has 15 residues. CDR3 coding DNA: TGTGCCAGCAGTACCCTCGGAGGGCTGAACTATGGCTACACCTTC. Translating it yields CASSTLGGLNYGYTF.

This clone was counted between two and nine times. The chain carries TRBV27 and TRBJ1-1; D remains unclear. Trimming stripped 2 bases from V and 7 bases from J, with 17 bases between. The CDR3 is 15 residues long. CDR1 MNHEY and CDR2 SMNVEV come from the germline V gene (reference sequence). The CDR3 spells CASSLNRGGLYEAFF. CDR3 nucleotide sequence: TGTGCCAGCAGTTTAAATCGGGGAGGACTGTATGAAGCTTTCTTT.

This clone is a singleton in its sample. The chain combines TRBV6-2 or TRBV6-3 with TRBJ2-3; 11 bases line up with TRBD2. The germline V gene has CDR1 MNHEY and CDR2 SVGEGT. With V trimmed by 4 bases and J by 2 bases, 2 bases remained unmatched. The CDR3 is 15 amino acids. CDR3 in amino acids: CASSLGLAATDTQYF. CDR3 sequence (DNA): TGTGCCAGCAGTTTGGGACTAGCGGCCACAGATACGCAGTATTTT.

The chain recombines TRBV5-1 with TRBJ2-2; TRBD1 is a possible D gene (5 bases). The germline V gene encodes CDR1 SGHRS and CDR2 YFSETQ. V was cut by 0 bases and J by 4 bases, with 13 bases left in between. This CDR3 is 16 amino acids long. CDR3 in DNA: TGCGCCAGCAGCTTGGTTGCAGGGTCGTCCACCGGGGAGCTGTTTTTT. Its translation: CASSLVAGSSTGELFF.

V and J are TRBV12-3 or TRBV12-4 and TRBJ1-3; unclear D gene. Trimming shortened V by 3 bases and J by 4 bases, and 7 bases separated the two germline ends. The CDR3 length is 13 residues. The CDR3 spells CASSFRLGNTIYF. The CDR3 DNA is TGTGCCAGCAGTTTTCGTCTAGGAAACACCATATATTTT.

The chain has TRBV27 and TRBJ1-5; no definite D call. Germline CDR1 MNHEY, CDR2 SMNVEV (reference sequence). The CDR3 runs to 12 residues. V was trimmed by 2 bases and J by 3 bases, leaving 2 bases between them. The CDR3 sequence is CASSLLNQPQHF. The CDR3 DNA reads as TGTGCCAGCAGTTTACTCAATCAGCCCCAGCATTTT.

V and J are TRBV11-2 and TRBJ2-3; TRBD2 agrees at 12 bases. V lost 2 bases, J lost 3 bases, and 3 bases stayed unmatched. Per the germline V gene, CDR1 is SGHAT and CDR2 is FQNNGV. The CDR3 covers 16 residues. The CDR3 DNA is TGTGCCAGCAGCTTATCTAGCGGGGGGGTTACAGATACGCAGTATTTT. Its translation: CASSLSSGGVTDTQYF.

The chain is built from TRBV11-2 and TRBJ2-5; D is uncertain. V lost 2 bases, J lost 2 bases, and 12 bases lay in between. CDR3 length: 15 residues. CDR1 is SGHAT, CDR2 FQNNGV, per germline. The CDR3 region is CASSLRLSKQETQYF. CDR3 DNA: TGTGCCAGCAGCTTAAGACTCTCGAAGCAAGAGACCCAGTACTTC.

This chain uses TRBV7-9 with TRBJ2-7; D assignment may be TRBD1 or TRBD2 (5 bases each). The length of the CDR3 is 12 residues. Germline V gene sequence: CDR1 SEHNR, CDR2 FQNEAQ (reference sequence). The germline V and J ends were trimmed by 8 bases and 4 bases, with 12 bases remaining between them. The CDR3 sequence is CASGPGGYEQYF. The CDR3 coding sequence is TGTGCCAGCGGCCCTGGGGGTTACGAGCAGTACTTC.

This clone was recorded only once. This chain uses TRBV4-3 with TRBJ2-2, with a possible D match to TRBD2 (5 bases). CDR3 length: 12 amino acids. Germline V CDR1 and CDR2: LGHNA, YSLEER. V was shortened by 4 bases and J by 7 bases, with 7 bases between the two germline ends. The CDR3 DNA is TGCGCCAGCAGCCCTCGGGACGGGGAGCTGTTTTTT. It specifies CASSPRDGELFF.

Details on this clone: Only one base separates this from a far larger clonotype, so it likely reflects a read error. The identical CDR3 is also encoded by other nucleotide sequences in the sample. The chain couples TRBV5-6 to TRBJ2-5; 8 nucleotides align to TRBD2. This CDR3 has 15 residues. Germline V gene data show CDR1 as SGHDT and CDR2 as YYEEEE. The CDR3 reads CARSLGAGGGETQYF. In DNA form, the CDR3 reads TGTGCCCGCAGCTTGGGGGCCGGGGGGGGCGAGACCCAGTACTTC.

The chain recombines TRBV3-1 (or the pseudogene TRBV3-2) with TRBJ2-7; D is unresolved. This CDR3 contains 12 residues. V was trimmed by 0 bases and J by 5 bases, leaving 5 bases between them. CDR1 is LGHDT, CDR2 YNNKEL, per germline (reference sequence). The CDR3: CASSQEGNEQYF. CDR3 bases: TGTGCCAGCAGCCAAGAGGGGAACGAGCAGTACTTC.